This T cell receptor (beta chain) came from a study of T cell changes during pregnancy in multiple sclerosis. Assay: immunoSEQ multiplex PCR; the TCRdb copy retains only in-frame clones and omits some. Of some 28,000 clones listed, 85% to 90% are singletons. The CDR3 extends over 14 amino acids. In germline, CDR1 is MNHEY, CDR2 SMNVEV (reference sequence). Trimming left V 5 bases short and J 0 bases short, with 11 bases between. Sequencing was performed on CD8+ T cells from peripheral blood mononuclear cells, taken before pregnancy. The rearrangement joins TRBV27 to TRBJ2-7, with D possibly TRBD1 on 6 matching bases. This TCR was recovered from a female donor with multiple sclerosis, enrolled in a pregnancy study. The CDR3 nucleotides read TGTGCCAGCAGTCCTCAGGGGAGCTCCTACGAGCAGTACTTC. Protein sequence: CASSPQGSSYEQYF.